Detailed here is one T cell receptor beta chain. The sample is drawn from a study of blood T cell repertoires in COVID-19. On the study more broadly: Spain, Italy and the United States supplied samples that represented acute and convalescent COVID-19.

Clones were read by immunoSEQ multiplex PCR, and TCRdb kept only the in-frame ones, dropping some. The sample lists about 300,000 clones; about 85% were seen once. Sequenced sample: peripheral blood. The source is a human donor in a cohort sampled during active COVID-19.

Here the CDR3 DNA reads TGTGCCACCAGCAGGGACGGTCGTAGCGGGAGGAGGGAGACCCAGTACTTC. Translating it yields CATSRDGRSGRRETQYF. The V gene is TRBV15, the J gene TRBJ2-5; 10 bases are a match to TRBD2. Trimming at V came to 3 bases and at J to 5 bases, leaving 12 bases not matched to a gene. The CDR3 extends over 17 amino acids. Per germline, CDR1 LNHNV and CDR2 YYDKDF (reference sequence).